This TCR beta chain was documented in a study of early T cells in non-severe SARS-CoV-2 infection (dated by TCRdb to the early 2020s). General notes on the study: TCR sequencing used bulk RNA from unsorted whole blood, so alpha and beta chains could not be paired. The study at large found these results: Matching against VDJdb was skewed toward anti-spike CD8 responses, likely underestimated virus-specific expansions, and missed private and CD4 specificities.

Library method: 5' RACE. TCRdb lists the instrument as NextSeq 500. To correct for sequencing error and PCR bias, the TCR library protocol tagged individual cDNA molecules with unique molecular identifiers. Both TCR alpha and beta chains were sequenced, and tight co-correlation was observed between alpha and beta sequence abundances in each sample. In the original analysis: Decombinator V4 was used to annotate the V gene, J gene and CDR3 of the TCR sequences. TCRs were defined as expanded if a significant change between any two time points was detected under a Poisson model with p below 0.0001. Abundances of TCRs were expressed as counts per million after normalisation to the total number of TCRs sequenced in each sample. TRAV1-2 paired with TRAJ12, TRAJ20 or TRAJ33 defined MAIT TCRs, while TRAV10 paired with TRAJ18 defined iNKT TCRs. VDJdb, accessed 1 November 2021, was searched for CMV, EBV and SARS-CoV-2 annotated TCRs, excluding TCRs annotated for multiple antigens. TCRdb reanalyzed the raw reads on its own, using fastp at Q25 for trimming and MiXCR for clone calling, and kept in-frame beta chains. Here each entry gathers all rows of one CDR3 protein and keeps the most common genes and DNA. V and J calls and clone size were set by TCRdb, not the authors. This sample comprises tens of thousands of distinct CDR3 sequences, 9% to 15% of them detected only once. The ten biggest clones cover approximately 16% of the sample.

In the germline V gene, CDR1 corresponds to ENHRY and CDR2 to SYGVKD. The CDR3, cysteine through phenylalanine, is 13 amino acids long. The DNA shown is the 39-base CDR3, in frame from base 1. V is clipped by 6 bases and J by 3 bases, and the sequence between their germline boundaries is 11 bases long. A note on this clonotype: Its antigen remains unidentified. No base quality information exists; no much larger clone differs at one position.

Set within a cohort of healthcare workers in London, UK, this nested case-control study involved weekly PCR testing of nasopharyngeal swabs along with blood sampling. Healthcare workers were recruited between 23 and 31 March 2020, during the week of the UK lockdown, and were followed weekly for up to roughly 16 weeks. The sequenced sample consisted of whole blood. The rearranged chain carries TRBV10-3 and TRBJ2-5; a weak D assignment points to TRBD2 (6 bases agree). The TCR originated in an adult who was a healthcare worker with PCR-confirmed SARS-CoV-2 infection or an uninfected control (not recorded which). The nucleotides read TGTGCCATCAGACCCGGGAGCGAAGAGACCCAGTACTTC. Translated, this is CAIRPGSEETQYF.